The clone carrying this T cell receptor beta chain appeared once. This sample was included in a study of blood T cell repertoires in COVID-19. Study-level background: COVID-19 samples collected from the United States, Italy and Spain covered acute and convalescent phases.

Recruited during active infection, patients (from Seattle) were subsequently followed longitudinally. Trimming left V 0 bases short and J 2 bases short, with 11 bases between. Germline V CDR1 and CDR2: SGHAT, FQNNGV. This CDR3 region has 15 residues. This table comes from immunoSEQ multiplex PCR, and its TCRdb copy is limited to in-frame clones, with some not included. Here the sample spans hundreds of thousands of clones, about 87% being singletons. The chain uses TRBV11-2 and TRBJ2-7; a weak D match, TRBD1 (6 bases). This TCR was recovered from a woman aged 25 to 39 with COVID-19, enrolled during active disease. Source material: peripheral blood. The DNA for the CDR3 is TGTGCCAGCAGCTTAGAGAGGACAGCCACCTACGAGCAGTACTTC. This sequence encodes CASSLERTATYEQYF.